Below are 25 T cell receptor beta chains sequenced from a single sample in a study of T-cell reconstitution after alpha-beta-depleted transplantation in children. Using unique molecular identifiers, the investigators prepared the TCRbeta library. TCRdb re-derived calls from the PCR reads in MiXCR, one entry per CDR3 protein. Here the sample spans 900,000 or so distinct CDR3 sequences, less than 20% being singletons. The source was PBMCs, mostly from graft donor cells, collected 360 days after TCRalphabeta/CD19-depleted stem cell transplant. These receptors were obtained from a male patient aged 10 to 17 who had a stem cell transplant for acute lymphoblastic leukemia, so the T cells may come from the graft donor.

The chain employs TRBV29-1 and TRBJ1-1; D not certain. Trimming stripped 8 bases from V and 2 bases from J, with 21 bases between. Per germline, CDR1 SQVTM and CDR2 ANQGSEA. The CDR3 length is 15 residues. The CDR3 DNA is TGCAGCTTCTGTTGGATAGGGAGGAGTAACACTGAAGCTTTCTTT. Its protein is CSFCWIGRSNTEAFF. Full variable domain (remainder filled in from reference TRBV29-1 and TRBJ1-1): SAVISQKPSRDICQRGTSLTIQCQVDSQVTMMFWYRQQPGQSLTLIATANQGSEATYESGFVIDKFPISRPNLTFSTLTVSNMSPEDSSIYLCSFCWIGRSNTEAFFGQGTRLTVV.

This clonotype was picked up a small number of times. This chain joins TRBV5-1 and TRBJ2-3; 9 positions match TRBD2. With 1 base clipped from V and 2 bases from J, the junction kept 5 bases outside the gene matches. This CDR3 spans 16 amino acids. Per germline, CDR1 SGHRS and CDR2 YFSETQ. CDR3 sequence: CASSLPGLASTDTQYF. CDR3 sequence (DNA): TGCGCCAGCAGCTTGCCGGGACTAGCTTCCACAGATACGCAGTATTTT.

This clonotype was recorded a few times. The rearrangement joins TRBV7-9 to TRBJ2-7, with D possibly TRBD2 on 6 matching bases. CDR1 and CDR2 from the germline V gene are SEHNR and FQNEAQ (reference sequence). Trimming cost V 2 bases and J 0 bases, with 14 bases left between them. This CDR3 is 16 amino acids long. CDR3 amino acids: CASSLYAGQFSYEQYF. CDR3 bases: TGTGCCAGCAGCTTATATGCGGGGCAGTTCTCCTACGAGCAGTACTTC.

For the CDR3, the DNA is TGCGCCAGCAGCCAGCAGGGGCTTACGGTCGATGAAAAACTGTTTTTT. Its translation is CASSQQGLTVDEKLFF. This rearrangement joins TRBV5-1 to TRBJ1-4; D possibly corresponds to TRBD1 (6 bases). The germline V and J ends were trimmed by 4 bases and 6 bases, with 19 bases remaining between them. The germline CDR1 and CDR2 sequences are SGHRS and YFSETQ. CDR3 size: 16 residues.

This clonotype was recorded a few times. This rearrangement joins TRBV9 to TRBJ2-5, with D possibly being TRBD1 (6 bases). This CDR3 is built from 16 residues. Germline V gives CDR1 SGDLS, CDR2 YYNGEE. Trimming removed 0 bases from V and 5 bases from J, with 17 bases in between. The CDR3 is CASSVGGTWDRETQYF. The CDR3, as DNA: TGTGCCAGCAGCGTAGGGGGGACATGGGATAGGGAGACCCAGTACTTC.

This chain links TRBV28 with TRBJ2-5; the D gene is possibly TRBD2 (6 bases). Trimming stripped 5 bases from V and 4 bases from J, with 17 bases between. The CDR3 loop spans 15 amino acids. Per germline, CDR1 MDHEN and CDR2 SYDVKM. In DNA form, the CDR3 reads TGTGCCAGCAGTCTGGGGACTCCTGTGGGAGAGACCCAGTACTTC. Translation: CASSLGTPVGETQYF.

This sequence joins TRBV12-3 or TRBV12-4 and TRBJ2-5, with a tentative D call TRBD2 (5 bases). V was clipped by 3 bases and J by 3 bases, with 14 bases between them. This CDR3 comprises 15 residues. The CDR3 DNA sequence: TGTGCCAGCAGTTTTGCGGGCGACGGGAAAGAGACCCAGTACTTC. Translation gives CASSFAGDGKETQYF.

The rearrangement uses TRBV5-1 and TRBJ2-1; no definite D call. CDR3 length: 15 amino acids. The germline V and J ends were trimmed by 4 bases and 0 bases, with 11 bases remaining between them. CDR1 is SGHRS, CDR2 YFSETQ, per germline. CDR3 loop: CASSPLYSSYNEQFF. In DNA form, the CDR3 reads TGCGCCAGCAGCCCCCTATATAGCTCCTACAATGAGCAGTTCTTC.

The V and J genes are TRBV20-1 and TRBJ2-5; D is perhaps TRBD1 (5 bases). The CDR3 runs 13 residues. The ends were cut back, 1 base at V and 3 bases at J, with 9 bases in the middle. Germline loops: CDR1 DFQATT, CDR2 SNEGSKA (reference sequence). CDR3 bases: TGCAGTGCTAGAGGGGGCGGAGAAGAGACCCAGTACTTC. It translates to CSARGGGEETQYF.

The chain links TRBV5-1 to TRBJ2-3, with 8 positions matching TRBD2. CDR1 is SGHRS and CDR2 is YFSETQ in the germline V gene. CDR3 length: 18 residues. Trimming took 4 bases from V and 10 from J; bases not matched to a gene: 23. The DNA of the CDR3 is TGCGCCAGCAGCAGGGGACTAGTGCCCCGCTACTCCCCCAAGTCGCAGTATTTT. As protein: CASSRGLVPRYSPKSQYF.

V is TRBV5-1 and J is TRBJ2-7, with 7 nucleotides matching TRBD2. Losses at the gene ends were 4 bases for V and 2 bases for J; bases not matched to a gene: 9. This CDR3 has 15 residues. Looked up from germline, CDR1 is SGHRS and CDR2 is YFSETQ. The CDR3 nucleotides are TGCGCCAGCAGCCCGACGGCGCGGGAGACCTACGAGCAGTACTTC. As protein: CASSPTARETYEQYF.

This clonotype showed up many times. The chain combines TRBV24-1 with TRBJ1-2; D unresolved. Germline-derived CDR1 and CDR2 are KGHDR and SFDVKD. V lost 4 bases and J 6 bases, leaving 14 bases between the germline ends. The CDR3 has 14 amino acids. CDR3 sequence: CATSDLEGFDGYTF. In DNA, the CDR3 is TGTGCCACCAGTGACCTGGAGGGATTTGATGGCTACACCTTC.

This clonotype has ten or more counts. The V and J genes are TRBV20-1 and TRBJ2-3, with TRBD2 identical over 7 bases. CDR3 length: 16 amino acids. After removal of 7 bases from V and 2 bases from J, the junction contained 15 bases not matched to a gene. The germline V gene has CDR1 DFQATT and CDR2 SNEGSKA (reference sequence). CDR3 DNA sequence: TGCAGTGTTCCCCCGACGGCAGCGGGGCTCACAGATACGCAGTATTTT. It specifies CSVPPTAAGLTDTQYF.

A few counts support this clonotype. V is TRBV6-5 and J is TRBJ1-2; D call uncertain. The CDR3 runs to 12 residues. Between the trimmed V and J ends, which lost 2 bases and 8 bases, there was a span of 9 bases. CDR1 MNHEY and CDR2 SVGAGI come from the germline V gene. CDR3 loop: CASSYTDGGYTF. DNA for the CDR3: TGTGCCAGCAGTTACACGGATGGGGGCTACACCTTC.

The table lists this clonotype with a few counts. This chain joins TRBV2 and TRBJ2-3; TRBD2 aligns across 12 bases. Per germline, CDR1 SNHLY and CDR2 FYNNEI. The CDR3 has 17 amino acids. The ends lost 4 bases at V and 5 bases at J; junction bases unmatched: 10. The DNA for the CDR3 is TGTGCCAGCAGTGGCCGACTAGCGGGAGCCATTGGAGATACGCAGTATTTT. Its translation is CASSGRLAGAIGDTQYF. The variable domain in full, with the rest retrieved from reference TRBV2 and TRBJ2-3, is EPEVTQTPSHQVTQMGQEVILRCVPISNHLYFYWYRQILGQKVEFLVSFYNNEISEKSEIFDDQFSVERPDGSNFTLKIRSTKLEDSAMYFCASSGRLAGAIGDTQYFGPGTRLTVL.

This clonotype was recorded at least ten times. The CDR3 DNA is TGTGCCAGCAGTTTCGGGGCGATGAACACTGAAGCTTTCTTT. Encoded protein: CASSFGAMNTEAFF. V usage is TRBV12-3 or TRBV12-4 and J usage is TRBJ1-1; maybe TRBD1 (5 bases). V shed 3 bases and J shed 0 bases, with 8 bases lying between them. CDR3 length: 14 amino acids.

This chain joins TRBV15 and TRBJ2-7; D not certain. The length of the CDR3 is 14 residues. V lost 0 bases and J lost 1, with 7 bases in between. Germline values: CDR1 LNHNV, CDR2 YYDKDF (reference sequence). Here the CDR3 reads CATSRDLGSYEQYF. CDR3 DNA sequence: TGTGCCACCAGCAGAGATTTAGGATCCTACGAGCAGTACTTC. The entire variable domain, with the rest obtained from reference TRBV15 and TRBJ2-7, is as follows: DAMVIQNPRYQVTQFGKPVTLSCSQTLNHNVMYWYQQKSSQAPKLLFHYYDKDFNNEADTPDNFQSRRPNTSFCFLDIRSPGLGDTAMYLCATSRDLGSYEQYFGPGTRLTVT.

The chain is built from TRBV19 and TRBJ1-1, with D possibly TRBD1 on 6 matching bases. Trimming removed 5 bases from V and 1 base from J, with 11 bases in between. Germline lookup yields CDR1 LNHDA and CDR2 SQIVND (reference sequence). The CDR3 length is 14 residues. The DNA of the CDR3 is TGTGCCAGTAGTTGGACAGCATCGAACACTGAAGCTTTCTTT. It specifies CASSWTASNTEAFF.

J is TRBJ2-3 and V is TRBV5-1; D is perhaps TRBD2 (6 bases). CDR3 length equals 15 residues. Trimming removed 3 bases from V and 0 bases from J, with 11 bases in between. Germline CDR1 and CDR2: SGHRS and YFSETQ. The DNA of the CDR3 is TGCGCCAGCAGCTGGAGGGCGAAGAGCACAGATACGCAGTATTTT. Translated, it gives CASSWRAKSTDTQYF.

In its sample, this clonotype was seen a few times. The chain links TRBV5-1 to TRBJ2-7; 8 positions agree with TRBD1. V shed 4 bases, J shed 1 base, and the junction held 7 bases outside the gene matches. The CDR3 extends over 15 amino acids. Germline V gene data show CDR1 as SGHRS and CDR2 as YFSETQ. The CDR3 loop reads CASSPGTGASYEQYF. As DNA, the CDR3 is TGCGCCAGCAGCCCCGGGACAGGAGCTTCCTACGAGCAGTACTTC.

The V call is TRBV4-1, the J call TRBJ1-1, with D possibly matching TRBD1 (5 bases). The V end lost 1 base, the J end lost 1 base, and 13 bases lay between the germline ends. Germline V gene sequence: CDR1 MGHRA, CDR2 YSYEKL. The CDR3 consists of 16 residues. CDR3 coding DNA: TGCGCCAGCAGCCAAGGGGGGGGGTTTACGAACACTGAAGCTTTCTTT. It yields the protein CASSQGGGFTNTEAFF.

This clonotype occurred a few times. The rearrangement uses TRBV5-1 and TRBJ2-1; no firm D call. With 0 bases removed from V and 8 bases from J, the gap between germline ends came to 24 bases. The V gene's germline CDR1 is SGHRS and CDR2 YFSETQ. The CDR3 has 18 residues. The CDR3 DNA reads TGCGCCAGCAGCTTGGGCCGGACCCCCGTGTTCCACGGATATGAGCAGTTCTTC. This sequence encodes CASSLGRTPVFHGYEQFF.

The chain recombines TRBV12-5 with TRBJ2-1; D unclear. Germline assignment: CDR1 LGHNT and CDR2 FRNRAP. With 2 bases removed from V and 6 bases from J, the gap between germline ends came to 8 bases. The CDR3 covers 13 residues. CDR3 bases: TGTGCTAGTGGTTTGATTTCAGTCAATGAGCAGTTCTTC. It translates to CASGLISVNEQFF.

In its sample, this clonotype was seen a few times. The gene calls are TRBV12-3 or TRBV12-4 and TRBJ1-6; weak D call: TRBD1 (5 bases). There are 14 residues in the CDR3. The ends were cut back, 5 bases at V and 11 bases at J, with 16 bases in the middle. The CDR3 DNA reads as TGTGCCAGCAGTCCCTTCGACAGCTTTCCACCCCTCCACTTT. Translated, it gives CASSPFDSFPPLHF.

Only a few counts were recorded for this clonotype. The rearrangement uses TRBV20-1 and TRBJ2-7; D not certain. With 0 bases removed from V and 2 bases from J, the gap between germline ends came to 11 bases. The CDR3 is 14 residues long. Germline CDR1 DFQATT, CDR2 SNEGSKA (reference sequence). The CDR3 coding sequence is TGCAGTGCTAGAGATCGGCAGAGACCCTACGAGCAGTACTTC. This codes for CSARDRQRPYEQYF.